A single sample gave rise to the 20 T cell receptor beta chains below, sequenced in a study of CD4+ T cells in melanoma. Assay used: immunoSEQ multiplex PCR; TCRdb lists only in-frame clones, some missing. The sample holds about 50,000 clones; roughly 87% are singletons and the top ten take about an eighth. Sequencing was performed on peripheral blood. The receptor set was obtained from a human donor with melanoma.

In its sample, this clone was seen once. The genes are TRBV7-2 and TRBJ1-2, with TRBD1 matching 7 bases. CDR3 length: 15 residues. V lost 1 base, J lost 3 bases, and 5 bases stayed unmatched. Looked up from germline, CDR1 is SGHTA and CDR2 is FQGNSA. The CDR3 spells CASSLVTGAHYGYTF. DNA of the CDR3: TGTGCCAGCAGCTTAGTCACAGGGGCCCACTATGGCTACACCTTC.

The chain links TRBV7-9 to TRBJ1-1; 7 nucleotides line up with TRBD1. Germline V lookup: CDR1 SEHNR, CDR2 FQNEAQ (reference sequence). J gave up 4 bases and V 4 bases, and 3 bases lay outside the gene matches. The CDR3 totals 13 residues. The CDR3 reads CASSSTGLTEAFF. The CDR3 region has the DNA TGTGCCAGCAGCTCGACAGGGCTCACTGAAGCTTTCTTT. Full variable domain (remainder filled in from reference TRBV7-9 and TRBJ1-1): DTGVSQNPRHKITKRGQNVTFRCDPISEHNRLYWYRQTLGQGPEFLTYFQNEAQLEKSRLLSDRFSAERPKGSFSTLEIQRTEQGDSAMYLCASSSTGLTEAFFGQGTRLTVV.

V gene TRBV5-6 combines with J gene TRBJ2-7, with D unclear. V lost 0 bases to trimming and J lost 2 bases, with 9 bases between them. In germline, CDR1 is SGHDT, CDR2 YYEEEE. The CDR3 runs to 14 residues. This CDR3 is CASSLVGDAYEQYF. As DNA, the CDR3 is TGTGCCAGCAGCTTGGTGGGCGATGCCTACGAGCAGTACTTC.

The chain employs TRBV5-4 and TRBJ2-1, with 10 positions matching TRBD1. Germline CDR1 reads SGHNT; CDR2 reads YYREEE (reference sequence). The CDR3 is made up of 15 amino acids. After removal of 2 bases from V and 6 bases from J, the junction contained 5 bases not matched to a gene. The CDR3 region is CASSFGTGEFNEQFF. As DNA, the CDR3 is TGTGCCAGCAGCTTCGGGACAGGGGAATTCAATGAGCAGTTCTTC.

V and J are TRBV6-6 and TRBJ2-3, with 8 positions matching TRBD1. Germline-derived CDR1 and CDR2 are MNHNY and SVGAGI (reference sequence). The CDR3 has 14 amino acids. Trimming took 7 bases from V and 5 from J; bases not matched to a gene: 8. This CDR3 reads CASTPDRAVDTQYF. CDR3 sequence (DNA): TGTGCCAGCACTCCGGACAGGGCGGTAGATACGCAGTATTTT.

The CDR3 nucleotides read TGTGCCAGCAGCTTAAACCGGGCAGATACGCAGTATTTT. Encoded protein: CASSLNRADTQYF. The V and J genes are TRBV7-3 and TRBJ2-3; D uncertain. Trimming took 1 base from V and 4 from J, leaving 6 bases between them. CDR1 SGHTA and CDR2 FQGTGA come from the germline V gene. The CDR3 consists of 13 residues.

J is TRBJ2-4 and V is TRBV27; TRBD1 aligns across 8 bases. This CDR3 is built from 16 residues. Unmatched junction bases numbered 14, after V lost 6 bases and J lost 7 bases. Germline values: CDR1 MNHEY, CDR2 SMNVEV (reference sequence). CDR3 coding DNA: TGTGCCAGCAGCCCCGGGACAGGAATCTTCGACAACATTCAGTACTTC. Its protein is CASSPGTGIFDNIQYF.

This chain joins TRBV5-1 and TRBJ2-2, with 7 bases aligning to TRBD1. The V and J ends lost 3 bases and 1 base, in that order; junction bases with no gene match: 12. The germline V gene has CDR1 SGHRS and CDR2 YFSETQ. The CDR3 sequence is 18 residues long. DNA of the CDR3: TGCGCCAGCAGCTATTGGAGGTTACAGGGGAGGAACACCGGGGAGCTGTTTTTT. Its protein product is CASSYWRLQGRNTGELFF.

The CDR3: CAWSVRGYEQYF. In nucleotides, the CDR3 is TGTGCCTGGAGTGTACGGGGTTACGAGCAGTACTTC. The chain joins TRBV30 to TRBJ2-7; TRBD2 might be the D (5 bases). V lost 0 bases to trimming and J lost 4 bases, with 7 bases between them. CDR3 size: 12 residues. Germline V gives CDR1 GTSNPN, CDR2 SVGIG (reference sequence).

The chain carries TRBV5-1 and TRBJ2-3, with 11 bases lining up with TRBD2. J lost 4 bases, V lost 5 bases, and 6 bases had no gene match. The CDR3 is made up of 15 amino acids. Germline V lookup: CDR1 SGHRS, CDR2 YFSETQ. CDR3 region: CASRYLAGGADTQYF. For the CDR3, the DNA is TGCGCCAGCAGGTATCTAGCGGGGGGCGCAGATACGCAGTATTTT. The full variable domain, in which reference TRBV5-1 and TRBJ2-3 provide the parts outside the CDR3, is KAGVTQTPRYLIKTRGQQVTLSCSPISGHRSVSWYQQTPGQGLQFLFEYFSETQRNKGNFPGRFSGRQFSNSRSEMNVSTLELGDSALYLCASRYLAGGADTQYFGPGTRLTVL.

This clone was recorded only once. The V gene is TRBV5-1, the J gene TRBJ2-5; maybe TRBD1 (6 bases). The length of the CDR3 is 16 residues. The V and J ends lost 0 bases and 1 base respectively, with 13 bases between them. Per the germline V gene, CDR1 is SGHRS and CDR2 is YFSETQ. CDR3 residues: CASSLGAGAIQETQYF. In DNA, the CDR3 is TGCGCCAGCAGCTTGGGGGCAGGGGCAATCCAAGAGACCCAGTACTTC.

The CDR3 sequence: CAISEPPVRDRGPQETQYF. The CDR3 DNA sequence: TGTGCCATCAGTGAACCCCCCGTCCGGGACAGGGGGCCTCAAGAGACCCAGTACTTC. The chain is built from TRBV10-3 and TRBJ2-5, with TRBD1 identical over 12 bases. The CDR3 has 19 amino acids. The ends lost 3 bases at V and 2 bases at J; junction bases unmatched: 13. Germline-derived CDR1 and CDR2 are ENHRY and SYGVKD.

The chain has TRBV7-3 and TRBJ2-2; D might be TRBD2 (6 bases). The CDR3 has 17 residues. Germline CDR1 reads SGHTA; CDR2 reads FQGTGA. Trimming stripped 5 bases from V and 4 bases from J, with 20 bases between. The CDR3 coding sequence is TGTGCCAGCAGCCCGTCGATTCCCGGGACTCGCACCGGGGAGCTGTTTTTT. This codes for CASSPSIPGTRTGELFF.

The chain uses TRBV18 and TRBJ2-3; TRBD1 matches 8 bases. The CDR3 loop spans 15 amino acids. CDR1 KGHSH and CDR2 LQKENI come from the germline V gene. The junction had 10 bases not matched to a gene; V was cut back by 6 bases and J by 5 bases. Written as DNA, the CDR3 is TGTGCCAGCTCTCCTCAGGGGGCAGCAGGAGATACGCAGTATTTT. Translation: CASSPQGAAGDTQYF.

V gene TRBV2 combines with J gene TRBJ1-2; a weak D match, TRBD1 (5 bases). Looked up from germline, CDR1 is SNHLY and CDR2 is FYNNEI. This CDR3 region has 14 residues. V was clipped by 2 bases and J by 8 bases, with 15 bases between them. The CDR3 coding sequence is TGTGCCAGCAGTGAAAGGGTAGGGGCGGAGGGCTACACCTTC. This gives the protein CASSERVGAEGYTF. The full variable domain, in which reference TRBV2 and TRBJ1-2 provide the parts outside the CDR3, is EPEVTQTPSHQVTQMGQEVILRCVPISNHLYFYWYRQILGQKVEFLVSFYNNEISEKSEIFDDQFSVERPDGSNFTLKIRSTKLEDSAMYFCASSERVGAEGYTFGSGTRLTVV.

V is TRBV7-3 and J is TRBJ2-2; no firm D call. The germline V and J ends were trimmed by 5 bases and 0 bases, with 10 bases remaining between them. CDR3 length equals 15 residues. Germline CDR1 is SGHTA and CDR2 is FQGTGA. The CDR3 sequence: CASSTQRSNTGELFF. The CDR3 nucleotides read TGTGCCAGCAGCACCCAGAGGTCGAACACCGGGGAGCTGTTTTTT. Using reference TRBV7-3 and TRBJ2-2 for the parts outside the CDR3, the full variable domain is GAGVSQTPSNKVTEKGKYVELRCDPISGHTALYWYRQSLGQGPEFLIYFQGTGAADDSGLPNDRFFAVRPEGSVSTLKIQRTERGDSAVYLCASSTQRSNTGELFFGEGSRLTVL.

This sequence joins TRBV6-1 and TRBJ1-4; 9 bases align to TRBD1. The V gene's germline CDR1 is MNHNS and CDR2 SASEGT. The CDR3 consists of 16 residues. The junction had 11 bases not matched to a gene; V was cut back by 4 bases and J by 8 bases. The CDR3 sequence is CASSVPGTGLGEKLFF. The CDR3 DNA reads TGTGCCAGCAGTGTGCCAGGGACAGGGCTCGGGGAAAAACTGTTTTTT.

This chain joins TRBV7-3 and TRBJ1-1; D is unresolved. CDR3 length: 15 residues. Germline CDR1 reads SGHTA; CDR2 reads FQGTGA. V gave up 0 bases and J gave up 0 bases, with 8 bases separating them. The CDR3 region has the DNA TGTGCCAGCAGCTTAACGGCCCCAGTGAACACTGAAGCTTTCTTT. Amino acid sequence: CASSLTAPVNTEAFF. Filled out from reference TRBV7-3 and TRBJ1-1, the complete variable domain reads GAGVSQTPSNKVTEKGKYVELRCDPISGHTALYWYRQSLGQGPEFLIYFQGTGAADDSGLPNDRFFAVRPEGSVSTLKIQRTERGDSAVYLCASSLTAPVNTEAFFGQGTRLTVV.

V and J are TRBV19 and TRBJ2-2; D perhaps matches TRBD1 (6 bases). V lost 5 bases, J lost 4 bases, and 11 bases lay in between. This CDR3 has 14 amino acids. Per the germline V gene, CDR1 is LNHDA and CDR2 is SQIVND (reference sequence). The CDR3 bases are TGTGCCAGTAGTTTGCAGGGGAGCACCGGGGAGCTGTTTTTT. Amino acid sequence: CASSLQGSTGELFF. Full variable domain (outside the CDR3, taken from reference TRBV19 and TRBJ2-2): DGGITQSPKYLFRKEGQNVTLSCEQNLNHDAMYWYRQDPGQGLRLIYYSQIVNDFQKGDIAEGYSVSREKKESFPLTVTSAQKNPTAFYLCASSLQGSTGELFFGEGSRLTVL.

The V and J genes are TRBV10-3 and TRBJ1-1; the D gene is possibly TRBD1 (5 bases). The germline CDR1 and CDR2 sequences are ENHRY and SYGVKD. The CDR3 has 15 residues. Trimming cost V 0 bases and J 3 bases, with 11 bases left between them. CDR3 coding DNA: TGTGCCATCAGTGAGTCAGATGTGGGACACACTGAAGCTTTCTTT. Residues: CAISESDVGHTEAFF.